The rows below give T cell receptor beta chains drawn from one sample of a study of TIL therapy for anti-PD-1-resistant metastatic lung cancer. Assay: immunoSEQ multiplex PCR; the TCRdb copy retains only in-frame clones and omits some. Among 52,000 or so clones, about 81% were seen once, and the ten largest hold approximately 3%. Material: blood, obtained at baseline. These receptors were obtained from a person aged 25-85 years with non-small cell lung cancer. Each CDR3 is given with its conserved first and last residue. Fields, in order: J gene, V gene, CDR3 protein.

>TRBJ2-5|TRBV11-3
CASSRQGAETQYF
>TRBJ2-3|TRBV5-1
CASSLGQTTDTQYF
>TRBJ2-2|TRBV18
CASSPPSQGGYGELFF
>TRBJ1-1|TRBV14
CASSQDLGSTEAFF
>TRBJ2-1|TRBV9
CASSPSGASYNEQFF
>TRBJ2-1|TRBV19
CASSMARASYGEQFF
>TRBJ2-5|TRBV9
CASSLLHQETQYF
>TRBJ2-3|TRBV13
CASSQQGPDTQYF
>TRBJ1-2|TRBV9
CASNQGGDGYTF
>TRBJ2-5|TRBV15
CATSRSAGTGKETQYF
>TRBJ2-3|TRBV7-9
CASAGTSTDTQYF
>TRBJ2-5|TRBV6-2/TRBV6-3
CASSSPGGWETQYF
>TRBJ1-1|TRBV7-9
CASSLGQGSTEAFF
>TRBJ1-2|TRBV18
CASSSEGHGYTF
>TRBJ1-4|TRBV5-1
CASSLGSGQGSEKLFF
>TRBJ1-2|TRBV20-1
CSASPPTGGRYGYTF
>TRBJ1-1|TRBV4-2
CASSQENGGRTEAFF
>TRBJ1-1|TRBV5-4
CASSTSGTSFF
>TRBJ2-3|TRBV4-3
CASSQEGTLGITDTQYF
>TRBJ1-4|TRBV7-2
CASSSYRESGEKLFF
>TRBJ2-1|TRBV9
CASSVDGGEQFF
>TRBJ2-3|TRBV27
CASSYQAVLRTDTQYF
>TRBJ1-1|TRBV12-3/TRBV12-4
CASRDREATEAFF
>TRBJ1-6|TRBV5-4
CASSPDLAGGRNSPLHF
>TRBJ2-6|TRBV18
CASRTGGGLSSGANVLTF
>TRBJ1-5|TRBV2
CASKGTGAQVEPQHF
>TRBJ2-7|TRBV7-2
CASSPQEGAYEQYF
>TRBJ2-5|TRBV15
CATSRAWETQYF
>TRBJ2-3|TRBV11-2
CASGPGGGYTDTQYF
>TRBJ2-2|TRBV19
CASTPRGRGTGELFF
>TRBJ2-3|TRBV11-2
CATTDGYTDTQYF
>TRBJ2-5|TRBV2
CATRRVSGSSGSKTQYF
>TRBJ2-4|TRBV3-1/TRBV3-2
CASSQDAGGRSLGIQYF
>TRBJ2-3|TRBV30
CAWSGEATRGGTQYF
>TRBJ1-6|TRBV12-3/TRBV12-4
CASRSLNSPLHF
>TRBJ1-2|TRBV7-6
CASSLGTGGAFGSHTF
>TRBJ1-1|TRBV5-1
CASSTGTGRSRTEAFF
>TRBJ2-7|TRBV19
CASSIEAGSGEQYF
>TRBJ2-7|TRBV30
CAWRVSSYEQYF
>TRBJ2-2|TRBV27
CACTGTPLGGELFF
>TRBJ1-6|TRBV28
CAAGVFSYNSPLHF
>TRBJ1-5|TRBV6-5
CASGRASNNQPQHF
>TRBJ2-7|TRBV5-1
CASRFDSPGSHEQYF
>TRBJ2-3|TRBV18
CASSPPTTDTQYF
>TRBJ1-5|TRBV28
CASSPGRTDPSNQPQHF
>TRBJ2-5|TRBV19
CASSGYGTGDQETQYF
>TRBJ2-7|TRBV7-9
CASSLLPPRSVEQYF
>TRBJ1-1|TRBV6-5
CASRGVTEAFF
>TRBJ2-7|TRBV4-2
CASSRTSTGGTYEQYF
>TRBJ1-6|TRBV10-1
CASSRPNSPLHF
>TRBJ2-7|TRBV6-6
CASCYETGGYEQYF
>TRBJ2-7|TRBV30
CACGTAFYEQYF
>TRBJ2-2|TRBV4-2
CASSRGLSETGELFF
>TRBJ1-2|TRBV2
CASTHGNYGYTF